This entry features one T cell receptor beta chain sequence. Antigen unknown. This specimen belongs to a study of OX40 agonist ivuxolimab in advanced cancers. Overall study context: Patients received ivuxolimab, an agonistic anti-OX40 (CD134) antibody. Patients receiving dose escalation had hepatocellular carcinoma, melanoma, renal cell or head and neck cancer.

The V end was cut by 5 bases, the J end by 1 base, with 17 bases between. The germline CDR1 and CDR2 sequences are SGHTA and FQGNSA. The CDR3 loop spans 16 amino acids. Libraries were prepared by immunoSEQ multiplex PCR; TCRdb keeps only in-frame clonotypes and omits some of them. The profile shows around 77,000 clones, 80% to 95% of them singletons. The study's findings and limits: Specificity for antigen went undetermined in the expanded peripheral T cells. With doses of 0.1 to 3.0 mg/kg, CD4+ and CD8+ blood T cells had undergone clonal expansion by week 6.

The receptor comes from an adult with an advanced solid tumor such as melanoma, head and neck, liver or kidney cancer. This chain joins TRBV7-2 and TRBJ1-1, with a possible D match to TRBD1 (5 bases). Specimen: CD4+ or CD8+ T cells sorted from blood, collected in a trial of the OX40 agonist ivuxolimab. CDR3 loop: CASSNPQRDPNTEAFF. Written as DNA, the CDR3 is TGTGCCAGCAGCAACCCCCAGCGGGACCCGAACACTGAAGCTTTCTTT.